The source of this T cell receptor (beta chain) is a study of cytomegalovirus exposure and HLA in healthy donors. Study-level findings and limits: CMV antigen specificity of a few CMV-associated chains was confirmed in vitro.

About this clone itself: Its specificity is unknown.

Only in-frame clones appear in the TCRdb table, and some are missing; sequencing was by immunoSEQ multiplex PCR. The profile shows roughly 130,000 clones, 85% to 90% of them singletons. The length of the CDR3 is 18 residues. The germline V gene encodes CDR1 MDHEN and CDR2 SYDVKM. J was trimmed by 2 bases and V by 5 bases; bases with no gene match: 13. Input material: PBMCs. The sequence came from a woman under 30 in good health and CMV-seropositive. V gene TRBV28 combines with J gene TRBJ1-5, with 9 positions matching TRBD1. The CDR3 is CASSTLGTGIRGNQPQHF. Written as DNA, the CDR3 is TGTGCCAGCAGTACACTAGGGACAGGGATTAGGGGCAATCAGCCCCAGCATTTT.